This T cell receptor (beta chain) emerged from a study of blood T cells in healthy people across ages (dated by TCRdb to 2014 to 2015). With respect to the entire study: In model experiments, template switching captured roughly one uniquely barcoded TCR beta cDNA molecule for every two T cells. Age-related changes in TCR beta repertoire diversity were measured in the study by deep sequencing normalized with unique cDNA molecular identifiers. Four age groups were formed from the donors: young (average 16 years), middle-aged (approximately 40), aged (more than 55) and long-lived (about 80). To avoid experimental bias, donors of different ages were randomly spread across the sequencing lanes. For two donors (one aged 18 to 29 and one aged 80 or older), the study analyzed two additional independent replicas of 1 million unique cDNA reads from the same blood draw.

Reading from cysteine to phenylalanine, the CDR3 counts 17 amino acids. The retained sequence is limited to the CDR3, 51 bases, with the frame set at the first base. Taken from the germline V gene, the CDR1 and CDR2 loops are LGHNA and YNFKEQ. What the research found in general, with its limitations: Compared with the aged group, the long-lived group had more naive CD4+ T cells, fewer expanded clones and increased TCR diversity, a pattern suggesting age selection. Observed TCR beta diversity correlated strongly with the percentage of naive T cells measured by flow cytometry. Estimates of total diversity based on one million sequenced T cells were regarded as lower bounds and as underestimates. Because the CMV infection status of the donors was unknown, age-related changes in expanded clonotypes may potentially have been confounded. Observed TCR beta diversity per million T cells fell roughly linearly with age, and a significant reduction was already apparent by age approximately 41. Because profiling used bulk unsorted PBMCs, naive and antigen-experienced compartments could not be compared conclusively.

The library was produced with 5' RACE. Instrument on record: Illumina HiSeq 2500. A second PCR of about 7 to 12 cycles was performed with a sample-barcoded 5' primer and a J-beta primer mix. Each TCR beta cDNA molecule received a unique molecular identifier from a template-switch 5' adaptor carrying 12 random nucleotides. At least 3 million CDR3-containing paired-end reads were obtained from each sample. First-strand cDNA synthesis was performed from all RNA using the Mint cDNA synthesis kit, with priming by a TRBC-specific oligonucleotide. After uracil-DNA glycosylase treatment, a first 18-cycle PCR used universal primers M1SS and BC2_uni_R on all cDNA. The source study handled its data this way. For normalization, 1 million high-quality reads, each with a distinct molecular identifier, were randomly selected from each sample. Reads with shared molecular identifiers were discarded instead of being binned into consensus sequences. MiTCR, run with a Q25 quality threshold and the strictest error-elimination algorithm, handled CDR3 identification, clonotype clustering and error correction. Lower-bound total TCR beta diversity was estimated with a nonparametric unseen species model using Euler transformation. TCRdb reprocessed the public reads (quality trimming at Q25 with fastp, clone calling with MiXCR) and kept in-frame beta chains. Each entry merges the rows of one CDR3 protein and shows their most common DNA and genes. These V and J calls are TCRdb output, not the study's own analysis. Present in this sample are over 1,200,000 distinct CDR3 sequences, around 55% of which were seen just once. The top ten hold more than 6% of the sample.

The approximately 40 donors, aged about 6 to 95 years, were systemically healthy Caucasian individuals from Russia. Around 10 milliliters of peripheral blood were collected from each donor into EDTA-treated Vacutainer tubes. Ficoll-Paque density-gradient centrifugation was used to isolate PBMCs, with at least 6.5 million per sample. Total RNA was extracted from PBMCs with Trizol reagent, with at least 6 micrograms obtained per sample. The percentages of naive CD45RAhigh/CD27high T cells were determined by flow cytometry on a PBMC aliquot from every donor. On this clonotype itself: What this receptor recognizes is not known. Base quality data are lacking; no much larger clone is found one base away.

Sample: blood. Recombination linked TRBV4-2 to TRBJ2-1; the D gene is possibly TRBD2, with 7 bases matching. The DNA end favors TRBJ2-7, so the J call may be wrong. The receptor's source is a young man in good health. The CDR3 reads CASSHNHPTRGGNEQYF. The sequence in DNA is TGTGCCAGCAGCCATAATCACCCGACTAGGGGGGGCAATGAGCAGTACTTC.